The rows below give T cell receptor beta chains drawn from one sample of a study of cytomegalovirus exposure and HLA in healthy donors. Sequenced by immunoSEQ multiplex PCR; TCRdb stores in-frame clones only, minus some. The sample includes about 170,000 clones, roughly 79% of them seen just once. Input material: PBMCs. These receptors were taken from a woman aged 30 to 39 in good health and CMV-seropositive. Both conserved end residues are part of each CDR3. Each record gives: clone size, J gene, D gene, V gene, CDR3 DNA, CDR3 protein. The D gene is left open where the match is weak. Size tells how often a clone was seen (once, few, many) or the class of an expanded clone, and some rows leave it out.

-,TRBJ1-3,-,TRBV6-5,TGTGCCAGCAGTTCTCAGACAGACACCATATATTTT,CASSSQTDTIYF
-,TRBJ2-3,TRBD1,TRBV5-4,TGTGCCATCCAGGGACAGGGAGTAGATACGCAGTATTTT,CAIQGQGVDTQYF
-,TRBJ2-3,-,TRBV6-5,TGTGCCAGCAGTTACCGCAGGTGGGAGACAGATACGCAGTATTTT,CASSYRRWETDTQYF
-,TRBJ2-1,TRBD1,TRBV29-1,TGCAGCGTTGTCCGGGACAGGGGTTACAATGAGCAGTTCTTC,CSVVRDRGYNEQFF
-,TRBJ1-1,TRBD1,TRBV7-9,TGTGCCAGCAGCCCCGATGTTAACAGGGGGTGGGCTTTCTTT,CASSPDVNRGWAFF
-,TRBJ2-5,-,TRBV30,TGTGCCTGGAGTGTGCTAGGGGGTTCAGAGACCCAGTACTTC,CAWSVLGGSETQYF
-,TRBJ2-7,TRBD2,TRBV5-1,TGCGCCAGCAGCTTATCCACCGGGACTACCTCCTACGAGCAGTACTTC,CASSLSTGTTSYEQYF
once,TRBJ2-3,-,TRBV5-1,TGCGCCAGCAGGCTAGCGCCTGACACAGATACGCAGTATTTT,CASRLAPDTDTQYF
-,TRBJ1-2,TRBD1,TRBV10-3,TGTGCCATCAGTGAGCCAACCAGGACAGGGGGTACCTATGGCTACACCTTC,CAISEPTRTGGTYGYTF
-,TRBJ2-7,TRBD1,TRBV18,TGTGCCAGCTCACTAGGGACAGGGGCTTCCTACGAGCAGTACTTC,CASSLGTGASYEQYF
-,TRBJ2-7,-,TRBV6-1,TGTGCCAGCAGTGAAGCCACAGGGCGATCCTACGAGCAGTACTTC,CASSEATGRSYEQYF
-,TRBJ1-5,TRBD1,TRBV27,TGTGCCAGCAGTTCCCACAGGGGAAATCAGCCCCAGCATTTT,CASSSHRGNQPQHF
once,TRBJ2-1,TRBD2,TRBV19,TGTGCCAGTAGTATTTGGGGCCTACTAGCGGGAGCCCCGAACAATGAGCAGTTCTTC,CASSIWGLLAGAPNNEQFF
-,TRBJ1-1,-,TRBV28,TGTGCCAGCAGTTACGGGGAAATGAACACTGAAGCTTTCTTT,CASSYGEMNTEAFF
once,TRBJ2-5,-,TRBV19,TGTGCCAGTAGTATTCCCGGGTCCCAAGAGACCCAGTACTTC,CASSIPGSQETQYF
-,TRBJ1-1,-,TRBV10-3,TGTGCCATCAGTGAGTCGCCAGGGTGGAACACTGAAGCTTTCTTT,CAISESPGWNTEAFF
-,TRBJ1-5,-,TRBV29-1,TGCAGCGTGACAACCGCCAGGGGCAATCAGCCCCAGCATTTT,CSVTTARGNQPQHF
-,TRBJ2-3,-,TRBV9,TGTGCCAGCAGCGGAGCCAACACAGATACGCAGTATTTT,CASSGANTDTQYF
-,TRBJ2-3,-,TRBV30,TGTGCCTGGAGTGGGACAGGACTAACAGATACGCAGTATTTT,CAWSGTGLTDTQYF
-,TRBJ1-3,TRBD1,TRBV15,TGTGCCACCAGCACTCGCCAGGGGGTCCTTGCTGGAAACACCATATATTTT,CATSTRQGVLAGNTIYF
-,TRBJ2-2,-,TRBV29-1,TGCAGCGTTGGTCGGCTGGGCCTTAAGAACACCGGGGAGCTGTTTTTT,CSVGRLGLKNTGELFF
-,TRBJ1-4,TRBD1,TRBV28,TGTGCCAGCAGTTTATCAGGGGGTTCAAAACTGTTTTTT,CASSLSGGSKLFF
-,TRBJ2-3,-,TRBV9,TGTGCCAGCAGCGTAGGTAGAGCGGAGTACACAGATACGCAGTATTTT,CASSVGRAEYTDTQYF
-,TRBJ1-5,TRBD1,TRBV19,TGTGCCAGTAGTATCCCATTCGCCAGGGGGCGATCTCAGCCCCAGCATTTT,CASSIPFARGRSQPQHF
-,TRBJ2-3,TRBD2,TRBV7-9,TGTGCCAGCAGCTTGGCGGGAGGGAGGGGAGATACGCAGTATTTT,CASSLAGGRGDTQYF
-,TRBJ2-1,TRBD1,TRBV29-1,TGCAGCGCTAGACAGGGGGCGTCGAGTGAGCAGTTCTTC,CSARQGASSEQFF
-,TRBJ1-5,-,TRBV19,TGTGCCAGTAGTACAACAAGGGAGGGCTCTCAGCCCCAGCATTTT,CASSTTREGSQPQHF
-,TRBJ2-3,TRBD1,TRBV28,TGTGCCAGCAGCGATAGACAGGGGGCAGGAGATACGCAGTATTTT,CASSDRQGAGDTQYF
few,TRBJ2-2,TRBD2,TRBV5-1,TGCGCCAGCCTAGCGGACAAAAAGAACACCGGGGAGCTGTTTTTT,CASLADKKNTGELFF
-,TRBJ2-7,-,TRBV27,TGTGCCAGCAGTTTATCTAGGAGTTCAGTCTACGAGCAGTACTTC,CASSLSRSSVYEQYF
-,TRBJ1-2,-,TRBV5-4,TGTGCCAGCAGCTTGGGGGGGCGTGACGGCTACACCTTC,CASSLGGRDGYTF
-,TRBJ1-6,-,TRBV19,TGTGCCAGTAGTATAAGCGGAGCGGATAATTCACCCCTCCACTTT,CASSISGADNSPLHF
-,TRBJ1-5,-,TRBV2,TGTGCCAGCCGGGTGTATAGCAATCAGCCCCAGCATTTT,CASRVYSNQPQHF
-,TRBJ2-1,TRBD2,TRBV6-5,TGTGCCAGCAGTTACTCCGGTAGCGGGAGCTACAATGAGCAGTTCTTC,CASSYSGSGSYNEQFF
few,TRBJ2-7,TRBD2,TRBV7-9,TGTGCCAGCAGCCAGGGAAGCGGGAGCTACGAGCAGTACTTC,CASSQGSGSYEQYF
-,TRBJ2-1,TRBD1,TRBV7-9,TGTGCCAGCAGCCCGGGACAGGGGGCTAGCAATGAGCAGTTCTTC,CASSPGQGASNEQFF
-,TRBJ2-5,-,TRBV9,TGTGCCAGCAGCGTAGACACTACCCAAGAGACCCAGTACTTC,CASSVDTTQETQYF
-,TRBJ2-3,TRBD2,TRBV19,TGTGCCAGTAGTATCCAACTAGCGGTATACACAGATACGCAGTATTTT,CASSIQLAVYTDTQYF
-,TRBJ2-1,TRBD2,TRBV11-2,TGTGCCAGCAGCTTTACTAGCGGGTCCTACAATGAGCAGTTCTTC,CASSFTSGSYNEQFF
once,TRBJ1-5,-,TRBV7-9,TGTTCCAGCAGCTGGGGGAGGGACCAGCCCCAGCATTTT,CSSSWGRDQPQHF
once,TRBJ1-2,TRBD1,TRBV19,TGTGCCAGTAGTCCCAGGGGGCGGTATGGCTACACCTTC,CASSPRGRYGYTF
-,TRBJ2-5,-,TRBV5-8,TGTGCCACCAGGACGGGGAGCAAAGAGACCCAGTACTTC,CATRTGSKETQYF
-,TRBJ2-5,-,TRBV10-2,TGCGCCAGCAGTGGCGGGACCCAGTACTTC,CASSGGTQYF
-,TRBJ2-3,TRBD1,TRBV7-9,TGTGCCAGCAGCTTAGCCAAGACAGGGAGCCGAGATACGCAGTATTTT,CASSLAKTGSRDTQYF
-,TRBJ1-1,TRBD1,TRBV10-1,TGCGCCAGCAGGGATAGACAGGGGTTCAACACTGAAGCTTTCTTT,CASRDRQGFNTEAFF
-,TRBJ1-3,-,TRBV5-6,TGTGCCAGCAGTTCACAGTTATTGTACGATGGAAACACCATATATTTT,CASSSQLLYDGNTIYF
-,TRBJ2-7,-,TRBV7-2,TGTGCCAGCAGCTTAGTAGCGTACTACGAGCAGTACTTC,CASSLVAYYEQYF
-,TRBJ2-1,-,TRBV29-1,TGCAGCGTTGCGGGACTCGCGTACAATGAGCAGTTCTTC,CSVAGLAYNEQFF
once,TRBJ2-7,-,TRBV6-1,TGTGCCAGCCGACTCAATTCCGGGACTGACAACTTC,CASRLNSGTDNF
-,TRBJ1-4,TRBD1,TRBV4-1,TGCGCCAGCAGCCAACCGGACAGGGATGATGAAAAACTGTTTTTT,CASSQPDRDDEKLFF
-,TRBJ1-2,TRBD1,TRBV29-1,TGCAGCGTTACGGACAGGGAGAACTATGGCTACACCTTC,CSVTDRENYGYTF
-,TRBJ2-3,TRBD2,TRBV29-1,TGCAGCGTTCGCGGGAGAAACACAGATACGCAGTATTTT,CSVRGRNTDTQYF
-,TRBJ2-5,TRBD2,TRBV7-2,TGTGCCAGCAGCCCCGCCCTCCTAGCGGGAGGACCGTTCGAGACCCAGTACTTC,CASSPALLAGGPFETQYF